This TCR beta chain was recorded in a study of graft-versus-host responses after intestinal transplantation. Study context: Transplant recipients had multivisceral, liver-intestinal, or isolated intestinal grafts.

In regard to this clone: The antigen is unknown.

Sequenced by immunoSEQ multiplex PCR; TCRdb stores in-frame clones only, minus some. Here the sample spans roughly 38,000 clones, about 93% being singletons. General observations from the study: High graft-versus-host to host-versus-graft clonal ratios were found in allografts of patients who had graft-donor T cell macrochimerism. Investigators detected GvH clones in recipient marrow, with some emerging earlier in ileum or blood. Circulating GvH clones peaking coincided with falling HvG clones soon after transplant.

Germline assignment: CDR1 SNHLY and CDR2 FYNNEI. Trimming removed 3 bases from V and 3 bases from J, with 8 bases in between. CDR3 length: 13 residues. The sequenced sample was unstimulated CD8+ T cells sorted from spleen or lymph node cells, obtained before transplant. The V call is TRBV2, the J call TRBJ1-1, with D possibly TRBD1 on 5 matching bases. The TCR was taken from a human donor who was the organ donor for an intestinal transplant. DNA of the CDR3: TGTGCCAGCAGTGAGCCGGGGGACACTGAAGCTTTCTTT. It is translated as CASSEPGDTEAFF. Together with reference TRBV2 and TRBJ1-1, the CDR3 gives the full variable domain: EPEVTQTPSHQVTQMGQEVILRCVPISNHLYFYWYRQILGQKVEFLVSFYNNEISEKSEIFDDQFSVERPDGSNFTLKIRSTKLEDSAMYFCASSEPGDTEAFFGQGTRLTVV.